This entry concerns a single T cell receptor (beta chain). This clone was detected once. The specificity of this receptor is unknown. No per-base quality is available; no much larger clone lies one base away. Inclusive of the bounding cysteine and phenylalanine, the CDR3 is 17 residues long. Of all the DNA, just the CDR3 is kept, 51 bases in frame from base 1. The germline V gene supplies CDR1 MGHRA and CDR2 YSYEKL. V ends up 0 bases short and J 5 bases short, with an unmatched junction base count of 9. This sample is drawn from a study of blood T cell repertoires in COVID-19 (dated by TCRdb to 2018 to 2020). With respect to the entire study: Samples from collaborators originated in the United States, Italy and Spain and spanned both the acute and convalescent phases of COVID-19. The prospective study material was composed of cDNA or gDNA derived from T cells, B-cell-depleted T cells, or PBMCs. The sample metadata nearly always contained a de-identified subject ID, COVID-19 status, age in years and sex. Deeply sampled blood TCRbeta repertoires from subjects exposed to, actively infected with, or recovered from COVID-19 were included in the dataset. Samples came from the ongoing ImmuneRACE study (first 160 participants) plus 1,254 subjects from 6 global collaborators. The repertoires were made available in a free public database intended to serve as a resource for research on the immune response to SARS-CoV-2. Where available, HLA class I and class II types were taken from metadata supplied by the sample provider and were not determined by assay-based typing.

TCRbeta CDR3 regions were amplified from genomic DNA by means of the immunoSEQ Assay, a bias-controlled multiplex PCR. The original pipeline was this. Within the assay, amplification of reference gene primers was used to estimate how many nucleated cells each sample contained. To quantify the absolute abundance of each unique TCRbeta CDR3 rearrangement, sequence reads were collapsed and filtered. For each sample, productive Simpson clonality was calculated as the square root of Simpson's diversity index across productive rearrangements. What TCRdb holds here is the immuneACCESS table cut down to in-frame rearrangements. Part of the clones is not present; checked against another copy, under half of the missing clones reflect an unresolved V gene, and the others are unexplained. D and trimming come from the DNA, and the V and J calls and clone size come from that table. Present in this sample are 300,000 or so clones, around four fifths of which were seen just once. The leading ten clones occupy approximately 3.8% of the sample.

Each collaborating institution followed its own protocols to collect whole blood in K2EDTA tubes. For TCRbeta analysis, collaborators shipped samples as frozen whole blood, isolated PBMCs, or DNA extracted from either of those sample types. Results and caveats for the whole study, not just this receptor: How much clinical and demographic metadata was included differed by source and by participant, and the metadata was provided uncurated.

Source material: peripheral blood. This receptor was identified in a woman aged 45-60 years with active or convalescent COVID-19. Recombination joined TRBV4-1 with TRBJ1-4, and 7 junctional nucleotides match TRBD1. For the CDR3, the sequence is CASSQDPPGRGNEKLFF. The sequence in DNA is TGCGCCAGCAGCCAAGATCCCCCGGGCAGGGGGAATGAAAAACTGTTTTTT.